This record concerns one T cell receptor (beta chain) sequence. This specimen comes from a study of OX40 agonist ivuxolimab in advanced cancers. V lost 2 bases and J 6 bases, leaving 22 bases between the germline ends. The CDR3 is 17 amino acids. CDR1 and CDR2 from the germline V gene are SGHTA and FQGNSA. Profiled with immunoSEQ multiplex PCR; TCRdb holds only in-frame clones, not every one. The sample lists fewer than 20,000 clones, more than 75% occurring once. The receptor was isolated from an adult with an advanced solid tumor such as melanoma, head and neck, liver or kidney cancer. The chain is built from TRBV7-2 and TRBJ2-5, with a weak D call TRBD1 (6 bases). The input for sequencing was CD4+ or CD8+ T cells sorted from blood, taken in a trial of the OX40 agonist ivuxolimab. This CDR3 is CASSLYPDRWSPKTQYF. The CDR3 DNA reads as TGTGCCAGCAGCTTATACCCAGACAGGTGGAGTCCCAAGACCCAGTACTTC.